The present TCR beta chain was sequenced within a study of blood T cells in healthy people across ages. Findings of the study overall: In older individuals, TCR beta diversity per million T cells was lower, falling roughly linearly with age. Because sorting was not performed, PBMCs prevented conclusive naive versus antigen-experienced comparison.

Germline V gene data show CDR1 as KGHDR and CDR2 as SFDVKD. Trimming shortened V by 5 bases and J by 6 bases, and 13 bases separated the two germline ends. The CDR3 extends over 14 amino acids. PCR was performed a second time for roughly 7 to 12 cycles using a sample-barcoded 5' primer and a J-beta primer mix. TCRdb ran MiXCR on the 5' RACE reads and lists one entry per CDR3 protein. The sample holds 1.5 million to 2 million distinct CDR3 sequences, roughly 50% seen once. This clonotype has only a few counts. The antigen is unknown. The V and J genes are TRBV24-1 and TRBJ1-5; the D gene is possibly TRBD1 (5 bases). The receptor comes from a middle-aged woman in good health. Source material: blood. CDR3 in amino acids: CATSGRGAVQPQHF. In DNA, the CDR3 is TGTGCCACCAGTGGGAGGGGCGCGGTTCAGCCCCAGCATTTT.